The subject of this entry is one T cell receptor (beta chain). This clonotype was picked up a small number of times. Its antigen specificity is not known. No base qualities exist here, and no much larger clone lies one base off it. The TCR beta CDR3 regions were amplified from the RNA transcripts. A first-round RT-PCR of the TCR CDR3 used the HTBI primer set with the Qiagen OneStep RT-PCR kit. The libraries were constructed in a second round of multiplex PCR and then size-selected and purified. Sequencing of the libraries was done on an Illumina HiSeq2000 using paired-end 100 bp reads. The authors processed their data as follows. SOAPnuke was used to process the raw data, with reads discarded if the reads contained adapters or uncalled bases, had a mean Phred below 15, or lacked an exact constant-primer or identifier match. COPE v1.2.5 was used to merge high-quality paired reads, and clonotypes were defined as unique nucleotide sequences. MiTCR v1.1 was used to align clonotypes to the IMGT TRBV, TRBD and TRBJ reference segments. The analysis included only V-J combinations with a frequency above 0.0001, which together covered over 98% of the repertoires. The TCS score was defined as the ratio of F50 (clonal expansion) to E x V (chaos), calculated using BLOSUM62-based TCRdist between CDR3 peptides within each V-J. Welch's t-statistics and random forest reduced some 510 V-J features to 13, which were used in a naive Bayes classifier (R e1071). TCRdb took the public reads, trimmed them with fastp at Q25, ran MiXCR for clone calling and kept in-frame beta chains. Merged by CDR3 protein, the rows form single entries marked with the most common genes and DNA. These V and J calls are TCRdb output, not the study's own analysis. The sample table lists around 540,000 distinct CDR3 sequences, just over 45% of them with a count of one. Roughly 8.2% of the sample lies in the top ten.

This sample is drawn from a study of T cells in Graves' hyperthyroidism and ophthalmopathy (dated by TCRdb to the late 2010s). About the full investigation: To identify TCR V-J signatures that set the groups apart, the researchers used a discovery cohort of 90 to 100 patients, made up of under 50 with Graves' ophthalmopathy and 57 with stable Graves' hyperthyroidism. The paper reports TCR Vbeta CDR3 sequencing of approximately 140 peripheral blood samples: 40 or so ophthalmopathy, 70 to 85 hyperthyroidism and around 17 progressor patients. The roughly 99 discovery patients were divided at random into training and test sets in a 7:3 ratio. In addition, the study compared T-cell repertoires in thyroid tissue and in blood from roughly six Graves' hyperthyroidism patients. Following sampling, methimazole starting at 30 mg daily was given to hyperthyroidism patients, and high-dose intravenous methylprednisolone was given to ophthalmopathy patients. An independent validation cohort of fewer than 20 hyperthyroidism patients and some 15 patients who later progressed to ophthalmopathy tested prospective prediction of ophthalmopathy.

Stable Graves' hyperthyroidism was defined as the absence of progression to ophthalmopathy over 18 months of follow-up. Hyperthyroidism patients were newly diagnosed, with disease duration under 2 months, and aged 18 to 65 years. Any patient with an uncontrolled infection, another autoimmune disease, pregnancy or lactation was excluded. Diagnoses were established on the basis of clinical symptoms, serum thyroxine and TRAb, thyroid ultrasound, and orbital computed tomography. Total RNA was extracted using Trizol reagent, and RNA quality was assessed on an Agilent 2100 Bioanalyzer. The trim is 3 bases for V and 6 bases for J, with a gap of 13 bases between the germline ends. From the cysteine through the phenylalanine, the CDR3 covers 13 amino acids. The only DNA kept is the CDR3, 39 bases in frame from the first base. CDR1 SGDLS and CDR2 YYNGEE were looked up in the germline V gene. The investigation overall reported the following: Most expanded thyroid clonotypes (frequency above 0.001) were also detected in blood, a finding suggesting that blood repertoires may reflect thyroid immune responses. A model built on a 13 V-J signature distinguished ophthalmopathy from stable hyperthyroidism, reaching approximately 89% sensitivity and around 82% specificity in cross-validation and 80%/75% in testing. Sample size was not statistically predetermined, and blinding of investigators to group allocation was not performed. During validation, the model predicted progression to ophthalmopathy a median of roughly 7.1 months ahead of onset, with almost 71% sensitivity and 72% to 85% specificity.

This sequence originates from a woman aged 18-29 years with Graves' hyperthyroidism. Donor details come from another sample of the same person, matched by shared clones. The chain is assembled from TRBV9 and TRBJ2-7; the D gene is perhaps TRBD1 or TRBD2, as each covers 5 bases. The specimen sequenced was peripheral blood or thyroid tissue (not recorded which). The CDR3 protein sequence reads: CASSGDPDGEQYF. In nucleotide form, the sequence is TGTGCCAGCAGCGGGGACCCTGACGGCGAGCAGTACTTC.